One and the same sample provided the 25 T cell receptor beta chains below, sequenced in a study of blood T cells in healthy people across ages. The second PCR ran roughly 7 to 11 cycles with a sample-barcoded 5' primer and J-beta primers. TCRdb fed the 5' RACE reads into MiXCR, producing one record per CDR3 protein. The sample carries some 1.1 million distinct CDR3 sequences, around two fifths recorded once. Sequenced: blood. These receptors were taken from a young man in good health.

The V call is TRBV20-1, the J call TRBJ1-4; the D is unclear. This CDR3 has 12 residues. The V gene's germline CDR1 is DFQATT and CDR2 SNEGSKA (reference sequence). Trimming removed 5 bases at V and 3 bases at J, with 7 bases between. CDR3 DNA: TGCAGTGCTCGCGGACCTAATGAAAAACTGTTTTTT. It translates to CSARGPNEKLFF.

This clonotype appeared many times. The chain employs TRBV12-3 or TRBV12-4 and TRBJ1-2, with a weak D call TRBD1 (6 bases). The V gene lost 5 bases and the J gene lost 4 bases, with 11 bases spanning the gap. The CDR3 is 13 amino acids. CDR3 in amino acids: CASSTTGFYGYTF. DNA of the CDR3: TGTGCCAGCAGTACAACAGGGTTCTATGGCTACACCTTC.

This rearrangement joins TRBV25-1 to TRBJ2-3, with D perhaps matching TRBD2 (6 bases). Trimming pared 3 bases from V and 3 bases from J, leaving 16 bases between. Germline values: CDR1 MGHDK, CDR2 SYGVNS. CDR3 length: 16 residues. The CDR3 loop is CASSDAGKPYTDTQYF. In nucleotides, the CDR3 is TGTGCCAGCAGTGATGCGGGGAAGCCGTATACAGATACGCAGTATTTT. The full variable domain, its missing parts supplied by reference TRBV25-1 and TRBJ2-3, is EADIYQTPRYLVIGTGKKITLECSQTMGHDKMYWYQQDPGMELHLIHYSYGVNSTEKGDLSSESTVSRIRTEHFPLTLESARPSHTSQYLCASSDAGKPYTDTQYFGPGTRLTVL.

A few counts support this clonotype. The gene calls are TRBV27 and TRBJ2-1; no reliable D call. The CDR3 consists of 17 residues. Per germline, CDR1 MNHEY and CDR2 SMNVEV (reference sequence). V lost 0 bases, J lost 0 bases, and 12 bases lay in between. The DNA for the CDR3 is TGTGCCAGCAGTTTATCGGTCACGGGCAGCTCCTACAATGAGCAGTTCTTC. It encodes CASSLSVTGSSYNEQFF.

V gene TRBV5-1 combines with J gene TRBJ2-1; tentatively, D is TRBD1 or TRBD2 (6 bases each). With the DNA end fitting TRBJ2-7 better, the J assignment may be wrong. Germline V gene lookup returns CDR1 SGHRS and CDR2 YFSETQ. This CDR3 is 17 amino acids long. The CDR3 DNA sequence: TGCGCCAGCAGCGCATTAAGGGGGGACTTGATCTACAATGAGCAGTACTTC. This codes for CASSALRGDLIYNEQYF.

The chain joins TRBV5-1 to TRBJ2-1, with 8 bases that match TRBD1. Unmatched junction bases numbered 11, after V lost 4 bases and J lost 8 bases. This CDR3 spans 15 amino acids. Germline-derived CDR1 and CDR2 are SGHRS and YFSETQ. CDR3 sequence (DNA): TGCGCCAGCAGCCGTCGGGGACAGGACGGAGATGAGCAGTTCTTC. This gives the protein CASSRRGQDGDEQFF.

This clonotype came up many times. V gene TRBV6-6 combines with J gene TRBJ1-5; D uncertain. Germline lookup yields CDR1 MNHNY and CDR2 SVGAGI (reference sequence). V was trimmed by 6 bases and J by 2 bases, leaving 17 bases between them. The length of the CDR3 is 16 residues. CDR3 sequence (DNA): TGTGCCAGCAGCCCTCTCCGCGGGTTAGGCAATCAGCCCCAGCATTTT. Encoded protein: CASSPLRGLGNQPQHF.

The rearrangement links TRBV2 to TRBJ1-1; D is ambiguous. The CDR3 totals 13 residues. V was pared by 1 base and J by 3 bases, with 6 bases between. The germline CDR1 and CDR2 sequences are SNHLY and FYNNEI. The CDR3 is CASSEVGYTEAFF. In DNA, the CDR3 is TGTGCCAGCAGTGAAGTGGGGTACACTGAAGCTTTCTTT.

This clonotype was observed many times. J is TRBJ2-7 and V is TRBV12-3 or TRBV12-4; 11 bases align to TRBD2. After removal of 6 bases from V and 3 bases from J, the junction contained 1 base not matched to a gene. The CDR3 totals 13 residues. The CDR3, as DNA: TGTGCCAGCAGAGGGACTAGCGGCTACGAGCAGTACTTC. This sequence encodes CASRGTSGYEQYF.

The gene calls are TRBV12-5 and TRBJ2-1; the D is unclear. The germline CDR1 and CDR2 sequences are LGHNT and FRNRAP. The CDR3 has 15 amino acids. Between the trimmed V and J ends, which lost 7 bases and 0 bases, there was a span of 13 bases. The CDR3 DNA is TGTGCTAGTGATGAAGTCAGGACCTCCTACAATGAGCAGTTCTTC. It translates to CASDEVRTSYNEQFF.

This sequence joins TRBV12-3 or TRBV12-4 and TRBJ1-2, with unresolved D. Trimming stripped 6 bases from V and 6 bases from J, with 14 bases between. This CDR3 is 13 amino acids long. The chain's CDR3 is CASSLLHSNGYTF. CDR3 DNA sequence: TGTGCCAGCAGCTTGCTTCATTCCAATGGCTACACCTTC.

This clonotype showed up just a few times. The rearrangement joins TRBV7-8 to TRBJ1-5; 7 bases are shared with TRBD1. The junction had 7 bases not matched to a gene; V was cut back by 4 bases and J by 7 bases. The CDR3 runs 14 residues. Germline-derived CDR1 and CDR2 are SGHVS and FQNEAQ. The chain's CDR3 is CASSSRQGTQPQHF. The CDR3 coding sequence is TGTGCCAGCAGCTCTCGACAGGGTACCCAGCCCCAGCATTTT.

A few counts support this clonotype. V and J are TRBV29-1 and TRBJ1-2; D might be TRBD1 (6 bases). CDR1 is SQVTM, CDR2 ANQGSEA, per germline. V dropped 6 bases and J dropped 4 bases, with 18 bases sitting between them. This CDR3 has 14 amino acids. The CDR3 DNA reads TGCAGCGTCGACGCCGAGGGGGTCGGCTATGGCTACACCTTC. This translates into CSVDAEGVGYGYTF.

This chain joins TRBV12-3 or TRBV12-4 and TRBJ1-2; TRBD1 agrees at 8 bases. V trimming: 2 bases; J trimming: 4 bases; junction bases outside the gene matches: 6. This CDR3 is built from 15 residues. The CDR3, as DNA: TGTGCCAGCAGTTTATCGGGACAGGCTGTCTATGGCTACACCTTC. Protein sequence: CASSLSGQAVYGYTF.

This clonotype was detected many times. This CDR3 is CASIIGTSKSTDTQYF. In DNA form, the CDR3 reads TGTGCCAGCATCATTGGGACTAGCAAGAGCACAGATACGCAGTATTTT. This sequence joins TRBV12-3 or TRBV12-4 and TRBJ2-3; 9 nucleotides align to TRBD2. The V segment lost 7 bases and the J segment 0 bases; nucleotides outside the gene matches: 8. The CDR3 is 16 residues long.

The genes are TRBV9 and TRBJ2-2; no clear D. Per germline, CDR1 SGDLS and CDR2 YYNGEE. CDR3 length: 14 amino acids. V gave up 3 bases and J gave up 7 bases, with 13 bases separating them. CDR3 sequence: CASSAWDGYGELFF. In DNA, the CDR3 is TGTGCCAGCAGCGCCTGGGATGGGTACGGGGAGCTGTTTTTT.

This clonotype was found once. The chain is built from TRBV20-1 and TRBJ1-3; TRBD1 matches at 11 bases. J lost 2 bases, V lost 1 base, and 4 bases had no gene match. CDR3 size: 16 residues. Germline CDR1 reads DFQATT; CDR2 reads SNEGSKA (reference sequence). The CDR3 DNA sequence: TGCAGTGCTAGAGGGCGGGACAGGGGGACTGGAAACACCATATATTTT. Its translation: CSARGRDRGTGNTIYF.

CDR3 protein: CASRSRVSGSYNEQFF. In DNA form, the CDR3 reads TGTGCCAGCAGGTCCAGGGTGTCTGGCTCCTACAATGAGCAGTTCTTC. V gene TRBV21-1 combines with J gene TRBJ2-1; the D call in the table, TRBD1, was not verified against the DNA. TRBV21-1 is flagged as a pseudogene. This CDR3 is built from 16 residues.

This chain uses TRBV12-3 or TRBV12-4 with TRBJ2-4; 9 bases line up with TRBD1. The J call is in doubt because the DNA end fits TRBJ2-7 better. The CDR3 totals 15 residues. The CDR3 DNA reads as TGTGCCAGCAGAACAACCGGGACAGGGCCCTACGAGCAGTACTTC. It is translated as CASRTTGTGPYEQYF.

The V gene is TRBV12-3 or TRBV12-4, the J gene TRBJ2-5, with a weak D call TRBD1 (5 bases). The CDR3 spans 13 residues. V lost 1 base and J 7 bases, leaving 10 bases between the germline ends. The CDR3 region has the DNA TGTGCCAGCAGTTTAGTGACAGTCGGGACCCAGTACTTC. Its protein product is CASSLVTVGTQYF.

This chain links TRBV7-9 with TRBJ2-3; 7 nucleotides agree with TRBD1. Germline-derived CDR1 and CDR2 are SEHNR and FQNEAQ (reference sequence). CDR3 length: 14 residues. Germline trimming cut 4 bases from V and 3 bases from J; bases unmatched to any gene: 4. The CDR3 sequence: CASSSSGQTDTQYF. The CDR3 DNA reads as TGTGCCAGCAGCTCCTCGGGACAGACAGATACGCAGTATTTT.

V gene TRBV7-2 combines with J gene TRBJ1-4, with a weak D call TRBD1 (5 bases). Per germline, CDR1 SGHTA and CDR2 FQGNSA. The CDR3 consists of 14 residues. Trimming took 1 base from V and 6 from J, leaving 9 bases between them. CDR3 DNA sequence: TGTGCCAGCAGCTTAGTACGGGACGATGAAAAACTGTTTTTT. Protein sequence: CASSLVRDDEKLFF. The whole variable domain, remainder taken from reference TRBV7-2 and TRBJ1-4, is GAGVSQSPSNKVTEKGKDVELRCDPISGHTALYWYRQSLGQGLEFLIYFQGNSAPDKSGLPSDRFSAERTGGSVSTLTIQRTQQEDSAVYLCASSLVRDDEKLFFGSGTQLSVL.

This clonotype showed up many times. The V and J genes are TRBV6-6 and TRBJ1-1; D uncertain. Germline CDR1 is MNHNY and CDR2 is SVGAGI (reference sequence). V was cut by 4 bases and J by 0 bases, with 6 bases left in between. CDR3 length: 13 residues. CDR3 in amino acids: CASSFSVNTEAFF. CDR3 nucleotides: TGTGCCAGCAGTTTTTCGGTGAACACTGAAGCTTTCTTT.

This clonotype was counted at least ten times. The rearrangement uses TRBV4-1 and TRBJ1-5; D gene unclear. V was clipped by 8 bases and J by 5 bases, with 22 bases between them. Germline V CDR1 and CDR2: MGHRA, YSYEKL. This CDR3 is built from 16 residues. The CDR3 DNA sequence: TGCGCCAGCGGAACGGCCTCTTCAGCTCTCCATCAGCCCCAGCATTTT. It translates to CASGTASSALHQPQHF.

The chain combines TRBV12-3 or TRBV12-4 with TRBJ2-1, with a tentative D call TRBD2 (6 bases). The V end was cut by 5 bases, the J end by 4 bases, with 12 bases between. There are 14 residues in the CDR3. DNA for the CDR3: TGTGCCAGCAGTGTAGGGGACTTTTACAATGAGCAGTTCTTC. This sequence encodes CASSVGDFYNEQFF.